This paragraph reports one TCR beta chain. Clones were sequenced by immunoSEQ multiplex PCR, and TCRdb holds only the in-frame ones, with some missing. The table lists tens of thousands of clones, about nine tenths of them singletons. V lost 6 bases to trimming and J lost 3 bases; unmatched junction nucleotides: 13. CDR1 and CDR2 from the germline V gene are KGHSH and LQKENI. The CDR3 consists of 16 residues. The data originate from a study of blood T cell repertoires in COVID-19. Study background: There were acute and convalescent COVID-19 samples, and they came from the United States, Italy and Spain.

The sequenced sample was peripheral blood. The receptor comes from a man aged 45-60 years with active COVID-19. J is TRBJ2-7 and V is TRBV18; 8 nucleotides align to TRBD2. The CDR3 reads CASSPGRGSGGYEQYF. The DNA of the CDR3 is TGTGCCAGCTCCCCGGGCCGGGGAAGCGGGGGCTACGAGCAGTACTTC.